This TCR beta chain was documented in a study of blood T cell repertoires in COVID-19 (dated by TCRdb to 2020 to 2022). As for the study more broadly: For ImmuneRACE Cohort 3, a participant was defined as recovered based on two consecutive negative NP/OP PCR tests, clearance by a healthcare professional, or resolution of symptoms. Samples covering the acute and convalescent phases of COVID-19 were provided by collaborators in the United States, Italy and Spain. The prospective study material was composed of cDNA or gDNA derived from T cells, B-cell-depleted T cells, or PBMCs. Subjects who had been exposed to COVID-19, were actively infected with it, or had recovered from it provided the deeply sampled blood TCRbeta repertoires that made up the dataset. A freely available public database, intended as a resource for researchers studying the immune response to SARS-CoV-2, is where the repertoires were released. Samples came from the ongoing ImmuneRACE study (first 160 participants) plus 1,254 subjects from 6 global collaborators. The sample metadata nearly always contained a de-identified subject ID, COVID-19 status, age in years and sex. Where available, HLA class I and class II types were taken from metadata supplied by the sample provider and were not determined by assay-based typing. On the study overall, not on this receptor specifically: Clinical and demographic metadata were provided uncurated, with the amount varying by source and participant.

Enrolling through a virtual design, the prospective study's participants ranged in age from roughly 18 to 90 years and lived across roughly 24 United States geographic areas. In the prospective study, cohorts were assigned on the basis of participant-reported clinical history obtained from a screening survey and a study questionnaire. Each participant in the prospective study had whole blood, serum and a nasopharyngeal or oropharyngeal swab collected by mobile phlebotomists. Over a roughly 2-month period, participants in the prospective study had the option of providing additional blood draws and questionnaires. Before DNA extraction, prospective study blood samples were shipped either frozen or at room temperature. Looking up the germline V gene yields CDR1 MGHDK and CDR2 SYGVNS. V is cut by 4 bases and J by 7 bases, and the space between the germline ends is 4 bases. From the cysteine up to the phenylalanine, the CDR3 has a length of 11 residues. Only CDR3 DNA is held: 33 bases, read in frame from base 1.

With regard to this clone: It lacks a known antigen. Qualities for individual bases were not recorded, and no much larger clone is one base off.

TCRbeta CDR3 regions were amplified from genomic DNA using the immunoSEQ Assay, a bias-controlled multiplex PCR. Under the source paper's analysis protocol: The number of nucleated cells in each sample was estimated from the amplification of reference gene primers within the assay. To quantify the absolute abundance of each unique TCRbeta CDR3 rearrangement, sequence reads were collapsed and filtered. For each sample, productive Simpson clonality was calculated by taking the square root of Simpson's diversity index across productive rearrangements. TCRdb stores this immuneACCESS table with in-frame sequences only. Part of the clones is absent; in the studies checked, under half of the shortfall reflects unresolved V genes, and no reason is known for the rest. The V and J calls and clone size come from that table; D and trimming were worked out from the DNA. The sample table shows 250,000 to 300,000 clones, and roughly 91% are seen once. 2% to 2.5% of the sample comes from the top ten.

The receptor was derived from a woman aged 60-75 years in a cohort exposed to, infected with or recovered from COVID-19 (not recorded which). The sequenced sample consisted of PBMCs or T cells enriched from blood (not recorded which). In this chain, TRBV25-1 is recombined with TRBJ2-2, with the D segment identity uncertain. The DNA is as follows: TGTGCCAGCAGTGTTTACGGGGAGCTGTTTTTT. Its protein reads: CASSVYGELFF.